The 24 T cell receptor beta chains below were found in one sample sequenced in a study of T cells in Graves' hyperthyroidism and ophthalmopathy. Using RNA transcripts as the source, TCR beta CDR3 regions were amplified. The HTBI set primed first-round TCR CDR3 RT-PCR. TCRdb reanalysed the multiplex PCR reads using MiXCR and keeps one entry per CDR3 protein. The sample yields roughly 170,000 distinct CDR3 sequences, roughly 10% seen once. The specimen sequenced was blood. The receptors were sampled from a woman aged 18-30 years with Graves' hyperthyroidism that later progressed to Graves' ophthalmopathy.

This clonotype was picked up many times. The rearrangement uses TRBV6-5 and TRBJ1-1; no definite D call. Germline V gives CDR1 MNHEY, CDR2 SVGAGI. With 0 bases removed from V and 0 bases from J, the gap between germline ends came to 8 bases. This CDR3 is built from 15 residues. This chain's CDR3 is CASSYSQPMNTEAFF. The CDR3 DNA reads TGTGCCAGCAGTTACTCCCAGCCTATGAACACTGAAGCTTTCTTT.

The chain is built from TRBV6-2 or TRBV6-3 and TRBJ2-3, with a tentative D call TRBD1 (6 bases). The CDR3 is 15 amino acids. V was trimmed by 5 bases and J by 2 bases, leaving 14 bases between them. Germline values: CDR1 MNHEY, CDR2 SVGEGT. CDR3 amino acids: CASSPTRGNTDTQYF. For the CDR3, the DNA is TGTGCCAGCAGTCCTACTAGGGGGAACACAGATACGCAGTATTTT.

This clonotype was observed at least ten times. The J gene is TRBJ1-1, the V gene TRBV19; the D gene is possibly TRBD1 (5 bases). Germline-derived CDR1 and CDR2 are LNHDA and SQIVND (reference sequence). The CDR3 is made up of 14 amino acids. Trimming took 4 bases from V and 5 from J, leaving 14 bases between them. The CDR3 DNA reads TGTGCCAGTAGTACATGGGGCAAGGATACTGAAGCTTTCTTT. It specifies CASSTWGKDTEAFF.

This clonotype was observed many times. The gene calls are TRBV2 and TRBJ1-2; D may be TRBD1 (5 bases). The CDR3 spans 15 residues. CDR1 is SNHLY and CDR2 is FYNNEI in the germline V gene. V lost 4 bases and J 8 bases, leaving 20 bases between the germline ends. The DNA of the CDR3 is TGTGCCAGCAGTGGGCAGGGTGAGTTGTCGAGCGGCTACACCTTC. It specifies CASSGQGELSSGYTF. The whole variable domain, remainder taken from reference TRBV2 and TRBJ1-2, is EPEVTQTPSHQVTQMGQEVILRCVPISNHLYFYWYRQILGQKVEFLVSFYNNEISEKSEIFDDQFSVERPDGSNFTLKIRSTKLEDSAMYFCASSGQGELSSGYTFGSGTRLTVV.

This clonotype has at least ten counts. The V call is TRBV28, the J call TRBJ2-7, with D uncertain. Trimming took off 2 bases at V and 3 bases at J, with 11 bases between the two ends. Germline V gene sequence: CDR1 MDHEN, CDR2 SYDVKM. The CDR3 has 14 residues. CDR3 in amino acids: CASSLALGGYEQYF. The DNA of the CDR3 is TGTGCCAGCAGTTTAGCCCTCGGCGGCTACGAGCAGTACTTC. Supplemented by reference TRBV28 and TRBJ2-7, the full variable domain reads DVKVTQSSRYLVKRTGEKVFLECVQDMDHENMFWYRQDPGLGLRLIYFSYDVKMKEKGDIPEGYSVSREKKERFSLILESASTNQTSMYLCASSLALGGYEQYFGPGTRLTVT.

The sample holds many counts of this clonotype. This rearrangement joins TRBV5-1 to TRBJ2-5, with no clear D. This CDR3 region has 14 residues. Per the germline V gene, CDR1 is SGHRS and CDR2 is YFSETQ. V lost 3 bases and J lost 5, with 14 bases in between. CDR3 sequence reads: CASSSALRWETQYF. The CDR3 coding sequence is TGCGCCAGCAGCTCGGCCTTGAGGTGGGAGACCCAGTACTTC.

In this sample, this clonotype turned up many times. The rearrangement uses TRBV29-1 and TRBJ2-1, with a weak D call TRBD1 (5 bases). V was shortened by 6 bases and J by 2 bases, with 11 bases between the two germline ends. This CDR3 has 13 amino acids. Germline V gene lookup returns CDR1 SQVTM and CDR2 ANQGSEA. The CDR3 spells CSVRQPTYNEQFF. DNA for the CDR3: TGCAGCGTCCGACAGCCGACCTACAATGAGCAGTTCTTC.

This clonotype was recorded at least ten times. CDR3 loop: CASRPTSGRAYNEQFF. The CDR3 DNA is TGTGCCAGTAGACCTACTAGCGGGAGGGCCTACAATGAGCAGTTCTTC. This sequence joins TRBV19 and TRBJ2-1; 13 nucleotides align to TRBD2. The CDR3 is 16 amino acids. V lost 6 bases and J lost 2; bases outside the gene matches: 4. Germline lookup yields CDR1 LNHDA and CDR2 SQIVND (reference sequence).

For this clonotype: Germline is not matched at one junction end, which may reflect a read error. The rearrangement links TRBV7-2 to TRBJ2-3; 10 nucleotides line up with TRBD1. The CDR3 loop spans 18 amino acids. CDR1 is SGHTA and CDR2 is FQGNSA in the germline V gene. The CDR3, as DNA: TGTGCCAGCAGCCCTAGGACAGGGGGGACAACACACACAGATACGCGGTATTTT. Its protein product is CASSPRTGGTTHTDTRYF.

The chain recombines TRBV5-1 with TRBJ1-2; maybe TRBD1 (5 bases). CDR3 length equals 17 residues. The V end lost 8 bases, the J end lost 2 bases, and 25 bases lay between the germline ends. The germline V gene has CDR1 SGHRS and CDR2 YFSETQ. As DNA, the CDR3 is TGCGCCAGAAGTCTCTCTAAATGGGACCGAACCAACTATGGCTACACCTTC. Translation: CARSLSKWDRTNYGYTF.

This clonotype showed up many times. The V gene is TRBV19, the J gene TRBJ2-1, with TRBD2 identical over 7 bases. The CDR3 is 13 residues long. In germline, CDR1 is LNHDA, CDR2 SQIVND (reference sequence). Germline trimming cut 5 bases from V and 7 bases from J; bases unmatched to any gene: 5. As DNA, the CDR3 is TGTGCCAGTAGTTCAACTAGCGCGAATGAGCAGTTCTTC. Translation: CASSSTSANEQFF.

This clonotype occurred many times. The J gene is TRBJ1-1, the V gene TRBV12-3 or TRBV12-4; D gene ambiguous. The V end was cut by 3 bases, the J end by 1 base, with 21 bases between. The CDR3 is made up of 18 amino acids. The CDR3: CASSLASGGPFANTEAFF. CDR3 bases: TGTGCCAGCAGTTTGGCGTCCGGTGGGCCCTTCGCGAACACTGAAGCTTTCTTT.

The chain uses TRBV5-8 and TRBJ2-3, with 10 bases that match TRBD1. J gave up 1 base and V 5 bases, and 10 bases lay outside the gene matches. In germline, CDR1 is SGHTS, CDR2 YDEGEE. The CDR3 extends over 17 amino acids. As DNA, the CDR3 is TGTGCCAGCAGAAACGCCGGGACAGGGGTGGGCACAGATACGCAGTATTTT. Its protein is CASRNAGTGVGTDTQYF.

This clonotype was seen repeatedly, ten times or more. This chain uses TRBV19 with TRBJ2-7; possibly TRBD1 for D (6 bases). V gave up 7 bases and J gave up 2 bases, with 15 bases separating them. The CDR3 spans 14 residues. CDR1 is LNHDA and CDR2 is SQIVND in the germline V gene (reference sequence). CDR3 sequence: CASTPTGTPYEQYF. The CDR3 DNA follows: TGTGCCAGTACCCCGACAGGAACCCCCTACGAGCAGTACTTC.

V is TRBV5-5 and J is TRBJ2-6, with a weak D call TRBD1 (6 bases). V was clipped by 4 bases and J by 1 base, with 6 bases between them. Germline CDR1 and CDR2: SGHKS and YYEKEE (reference sequence). This CDR3 comprises 14 residues. The CDR3 sequence: CASSTGSGANVLTF. The CDR3 coding sequence is TGTGCCAGCAGCACAGGGTCTGGGGCCAACGTCCTGACTTTC.

The chain links TRBV5-1 to TRBJ2-1; the D gene is possibly TRBD1 (6 bases). CDR1 SGHRS and CDR2 YFSETQ come from the germline V gene. V was pared by 0 bases and J by 9 bases, with 13 bases between. This CDR3 region has 14 residues. CDR3 DNA: TGCGCCAGCAGCTTGGCCCAGGGGATGGGTGAGCAGTTCTTC. Protein: CASSLAQGMGEQFF.

The CDR3 coding sequence is TGCGCCAGCAGCCAGAGGACGGGGATGAACACTGAAGCTTTCTTT. Its translation is CASSQRTGMNTEAFF. V usage is TRBV4-1 and J usage is TRBJ1-1; D not certain. CDR1 and CDR2 from the germline V gene are MGHRA and YSYEKL. The CDR3 is 15 amino acids. V was shortened by 3 bases and J by 0 bases, with 11 bases between the two germline ends.

This clonotype was picked up many times. The chain couples TRBV14 to TRBJ2-5; no reliable D call. This CDR3 has 16 amino acids. Germline V gene sequence: CDR1 SGHDN, CDR2 FVKESK. V lost 1 base to trimming and J lost 1 base, with 13 bases between them. The CDR3: CASSQVFGTTQETQYF. The CDR3 bases are TGTGCCAGCAGCCAAGTATTCGGAACAACCCAAGAGACCCAGTACTTC.

This clonotype was seen many times. The chain joins TRBV20-1 to TRBJ2-3; TRBD2 matches 9 bases. The CDR3 is 14 residues long. The germline CDR1 and CDR2 sequences are DFQATT and SNEGSKA (reference sequence). V trimming: 5 bases; J trimming: 2 bases; junction bases outside the gene matches: 5. Here the CDR3 reads CSAVSGSATDTQYF. The CDR3 DNA reads as TGCAGTGCTGTTAGCGGGAGTGCCACAGATACGCAGTATTTT.

This clonotype was picked up many times. The chain uses TRBV20-1 and TRBJ2-5, with 11 bases fitting TRBD2. With 0 bases clipped from V and 2 bases from J, the junction kept 5 bases outside the gene matches. This CDR3 is built from 16 residues. The germline gives CDR1 DFQATT, CDR2 SNEGSKA (reference sequence). The CDR3: CSARDSLAGEQETQYF. The CDR3 nucleotides are TGCAGTGCTAGAGATTCACTAGCGGGGGAGCAAGAGACCCAGTACTTC.

This clonotype was seen repeatedly, ten times or more. CDR3 sequence (DNA): TGTGCCAGCTCCCCCGGGACTAGCACCCACAATGAGCAGTTCTTC. Amino acid sequence: CASSPGTSTHNEQFF. The rearrangement uses TRBV18 and TRBJ2-1; 9 bases line up with TRBD2. Germline V gene lookup returns CDR1 KGHSH and CDR2 LQKENI. V dropped 6 bases and J dropped 5; count of bases not matched to a gene: 8. CDR3 length equals 15 residues.

This clonotype was seen at least ten times. J is TRBJ1-5 and V is TRBV12-3 or TRBV12-4; D uncertain. Trimming shortened V by 0 bases and J by 7 bases, and 13 bases separated the two germline ends. The CDR3 covers 15 residues. CDR3 sequence (DNA): TGTGCCAGCAGTTTAGCGAAACGGAGCGGGCAGCCCCAGCATTTT. Its translation: CASSLAKRSGQPQHF.

This clonotype occurred a few times. The chain links TRBV3-1 to TRBJ2-7; D tentatively fits TRBD1 or TRBD2 (5 bases each). The germline gives CDR1 LGHDT, CDR2 YNNKEL (reference sequence). There are 16 residues in the CDR3. V gave up 0 bases and J gave up 4 bases, with 16 bases separating them. The CDR3: CASSQEILGDRYEQYF. CDR3 bases: TGTGCCAGCAGCCAAGAAATTCTGGGGGACCGGTACGAGCAGTACTTC.

This clonotype was counted many times. The rearrangement links TRBV7-2 to TRBJ2-1; 10 bases match TRBD2. The length of the CDR3 is 18 residues. The germline V gene encodes CDR1 SGHTA and CDR2 FQGNSA. J was trimmed by 0 bases and V by 2 bases; bases with no gene match: 7. The CDR3 DNA reads as TGTGCCAGCAGCTTACTGAGCGGGGGGGTCAGCTCCTACAATGAGCAGTTCTTC. As protein: CASSLLSGGVSSYNEQFF.